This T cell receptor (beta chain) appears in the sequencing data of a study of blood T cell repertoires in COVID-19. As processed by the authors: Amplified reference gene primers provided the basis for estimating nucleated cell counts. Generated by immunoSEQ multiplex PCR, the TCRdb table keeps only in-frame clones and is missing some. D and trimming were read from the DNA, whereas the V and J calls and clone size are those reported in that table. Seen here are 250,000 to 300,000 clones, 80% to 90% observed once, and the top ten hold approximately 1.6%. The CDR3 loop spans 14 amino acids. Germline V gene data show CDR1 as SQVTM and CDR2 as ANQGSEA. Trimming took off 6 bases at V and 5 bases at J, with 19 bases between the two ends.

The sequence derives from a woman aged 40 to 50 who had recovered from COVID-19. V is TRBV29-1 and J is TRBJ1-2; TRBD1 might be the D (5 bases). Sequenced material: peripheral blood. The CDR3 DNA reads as TGCAGCGTGGCGCCAGTGGGGGGTTTTTATGGCTACACCTTC. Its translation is CSVAPVGGFYGYTF.